A single sample gave rise to the 6 T cell receptor beta chains below, sequenced in a study of blood T cell repertoires in COVID-19. Clones were read by immunoSEQ multiplex PCR, and TCRdb kept only the in-frame ones, dropping some. The profile shows over 100,000 clones, about 87% of them singletons. The sequenced sample was peripheral blood. The receptors shown here come from a woman aged 45-60 years with acute or convalescent COVID-19.

The chain employs TRBV5-1 and TRBJ2-1; D uncertain. Trimming removed 0 bases from V and 0 bases from J, with 10 bases in between. Germline V CDR1 and CDR2: SGHRS, YFSETQ. The CDR3 extends over 16 amino acids. CDR3 in DNA: TGCGCCAGCAGCTTGGCCTCAGGCAGCTCCTACAATGAGCAGTTCTTC. Protein product: CASSLASGSSYNEQFF. Together with reference TRBV5-1 and TRBJ2-1, the CDR3 gives the full variable domain: KAGVTQTPRYLIKTRGQQVTLSCSPISGHRSVSWYQQTPGQGLQFLFEYFSETQRNKGNFPGRFSGRQFSNSRSEMNVSTLELGDSALYLCASSLASGSSYNEQFFGPGTRLTVL.

V is TRBV4-2 and J is TRBJ2-1, with D perhaps TRBD1 (5 bases). The germline V and J ends were trimmed by 0 bases and 4 bases, with 10 bases remaining between them. Germline loops: CDR1 LGHNA, CDR2 YNFKEQ. CDR3 length equals 15 residues. CDR3 residues: CASSQDVDTYNEQFF. The CDR3 DNA sequence: TGTGCCAGCAGCCAAGATGTGGACACTTACAATGAGCAGTTCTTC.

The genes are TRBV5-1 and TRBJ2-1, with 9 bases identical to TRBD1. The germline V gene has CDR1 SGHRS and CDR2 YFSETQ. The CDR3 consists of 14 residues. V shed 5 bases, J shed 10 bases, and the junction held 10 bases outside the gene matches. The CDR3 DNA sequence: TGCGCCAGCAGGCCTACCGGGACAGGGAACGAGCAGTTCTTC. It is translated as CASRPTGTGNEQFF.

The V call is TRBV5-6, the J call TRBJ2-7; 7 nucleotides match TRBD1. The CDR3 is made up of 16 amino acids. CDR1 SGHDT and CDR2 YYEEEE come from the germline V gene. V shed 1 base, J shed 2 bases, and the junction held 9 bases outside the gene matches. CDR3 coding DNA: TGTGCCAGCAGCTTGCTTGGTCAGGGGGTTCCCTACGAGCAGTACTTC. Translation gives CASSLLGQGVPYEQYF. Variable domain in full (rest from reference TRBV5-6 and TRBJ2-7): DAGVTQSPTHLIKTRGQQVTLRCSPKSGHDTVSWYQQALGQGPQFIFQYYEEEERQRGNFPDRFSGHQFPNYSSELNVNALLLGDSALYLCASSLLGQGVPYEQYFGPGTRLTVT.

The V and J genes are TRBV6-5 and TRBJ2-1; 7 bases are a match to TRBD1. The trim removed 11 bases at V and 6 bases at J, leaving 10 bases unmatched. This CDR3 region has 13 residues. Germline CDR1 reads MNHEY; CDR2 reads SVGAGI. The CDR3 region is CALDRKGVNEQFF. The CDR3 nucleotides are TGTGCCTTGGACAGGAAGGGGGTCAATGAGCAGTTCTTC.

The chain employs TRBV10-3 and TRBJ2-3, with 8 bases lining up with TRBD2. This CDR3 region has 18 residues. Germline V gene lookup returns CDR1 ENHRY and CDR2 SYGVKD. J gave up 2 bases and V 0 bases, and 10 bases lay outside the gene matches. CDR3 in amino acids: CAISESMKNGGDTDTQYF. CDR3 nucleotide sequence: TGTGCCATCAGTGAGTCGATGAAGAACGGGGGGGACACAGATACGCAGTATTTT.